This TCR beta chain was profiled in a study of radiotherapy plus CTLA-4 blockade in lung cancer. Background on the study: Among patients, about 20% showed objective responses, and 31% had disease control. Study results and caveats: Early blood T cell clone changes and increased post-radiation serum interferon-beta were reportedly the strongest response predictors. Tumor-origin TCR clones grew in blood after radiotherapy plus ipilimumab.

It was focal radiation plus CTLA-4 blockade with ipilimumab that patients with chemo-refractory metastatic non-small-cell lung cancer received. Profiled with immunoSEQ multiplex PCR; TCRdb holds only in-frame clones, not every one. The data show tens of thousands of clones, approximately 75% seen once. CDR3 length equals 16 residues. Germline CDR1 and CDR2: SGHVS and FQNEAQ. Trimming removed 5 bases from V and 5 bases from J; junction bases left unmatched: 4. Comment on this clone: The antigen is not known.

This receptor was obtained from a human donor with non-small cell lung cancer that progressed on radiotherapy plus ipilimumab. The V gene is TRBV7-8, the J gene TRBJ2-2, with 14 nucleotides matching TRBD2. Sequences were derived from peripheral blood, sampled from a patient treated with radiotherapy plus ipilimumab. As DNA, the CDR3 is TGTGCCAGCAGCCGGACTAGCGGGGGGTTGACCGGGGAGCTGTTTTTT. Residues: CASSRTSGGLTGELFF.